The rows below give T cell receptor beta chains drawn from one sample of a study of blood T cell repertoires in COVID-19. Profiled with immunoSEQ multiplex PCR; TCRdb holds only in-frame clones, not every one. Seen here are approximately 170,000 clones, about 86% observed once, and the top ten hold under 9.5%. The sequencing sample was made of peripheral blood. The receptors were sampled from a man in his forties or fifties with active or convalescent COVID-19. CDR3s include the opening cysteine and the closing phenylalanine or tryptophan. A D gene is named only where the DNA matches it firmly. Clone size is given for some rows only: seen once, a few or many times, or a class if the clone is expanded.

j_call clone_size d_call v_call cdr3_aa cdr3_nt
TRBJ2-3 once NA TRBV18 CASSLGVADTQYF TGTGCCAGCTCACTAGGGGTGGCAGATACGCAGTATTTT
TRBJ2-3 NA TRBD2 TRBV7-7 CASSLGGGAWDTQYF TGTGCCAGCAGCTTGGGCGGGGGGGCATGGGATACGCAGTATTTT
TRBJ2-7 once TRBD1 TRBV6-5 CASRRSGQGSEQYF TGTGCCAGCAGACGATCGGGACAGGGGAGCGAGCAGTACTTC
TRBJ2-2 few NA TRBV4-3 CASSQDSDSSNTGELFF TGCGCCAGCAGCCAAGACTCCGACAGCTCGAACACCGGGGAGCTGTTTTTT
TRBJ1-2 NA TRBD1 TRBV7-2 CASSLVQGVGYTF TGTGCCAGCAGCTTAGTACAGGGGGTTGGCTACACCTTC
TRBJ1-6 NA NA TRBV2 CASSETGAGMGSPLHF TGTGCCAGCAGTGAAACCGGCGCAGGGATGGGTTCACCCCTCCACTTT
TRBJ2-2 NA TRBD2 TRBV4-2 CASSPAGEPGELFF TGTGCCAGCAGCCCAGCGGGGGAACCCGGGGAGCTGTTTTTT
TRBJ1-5 once NA TRBV30 CAWSASGPQHF TGTGCCTGGAGTGCCTCGGGGCCCCAGCATTTT
TRBJ1-3 NA NA TRBV2 CASSEALLYSTGNTIYF TGTGCCAGCAGTGAAGCGCTTCTTTACAGTACTGGAAACACCATATATTTT
TRBJ2-2 NA NA TRBV5-6 CASSLRSGSYTGELFF TGTGCCAGCAGCCTAAGAAGCGGGTCATACACCGGGGAGCTGTTTTTT
TRBJ2-3 NA NA TRBV7-9 CASSLATGYTDTQYF TGTGCCAGCAGCTTAGCTACCGGGTACACAGATACGCAGTATTTT
TRBJ2-7 NA TRBD2 TRBV3-1/TRBV3-2 CASSHRRLAKREQYF TGTGCCAGCAGCCACCGTAGACTAGCAAAAAGGGAGCAGTACTTC
TRBJ1-3 NA NA TRBV11-2 CASSLGSRNTIYF TGTGCCAGCAGCTTAGGATCTAGAAACACCATATATTTT
TRBJ1-1 NA TRBD1 TRBV6-5 CASGTGLNTEAFF TGTGCCAGCGGGACAGGGCTTAACACTGAAGCTTTCTTT
TRBJ1-2 many TRBD1 TRBV4-3 CASSRYGTASNYGYTF TGCGCCAGCAGCCGATACGGGACAGCTTCTAACTATGGCTACACCTTC
TRBJ1-1 few NA TRBV27 CASSLAVLNTEAFF TGTGCCAGCAGTTTAGCGGTCTTGAACACTGAAGCTTTCTTT
TRBJ2-7 NA NA TRBV2 CASIGGFAGEQYF TGTGCCAGCATAGGGGGATTCGCCGGGGAGCAGTACTTC
TRBJ2-6 NA TRBD1 TRBV7-9 CASSHTGTGLSGANVLTF TGTGCCAGCAGCCATACCGGGACAGGGTTGAGTGGGGCCAACGTCCTGACTTTC
TRBJ1-5 once NA TRBV24-1 CATGQSNQPQHF TGTGCCACCGGGCAAAGCAATCAGCCCCAGCATTTT
TRBJ2-7 NA NA TRBV2 CASSEQAGTYEQYF TGTGCCAGCAGTGAACAGGCGGGAACCTACGAGCAGTACTTC
TRBJ1-2 NA TRBD1 TRBV7-2 CASSLGPTGVGGGYTF TGTGCCAGCAGCTTAGGACCGACAGGGGTAGGGGGCGGCTACACCTTC
TRBJ2-2 NA NA TRBV18 CASSPQTGELFF TGTGCCAGCTCACCTCAGACCGGGGAGCTGTTTTTT
TRBJ1-5 once NA TRBV19 CASSQERGNQPQHF TGTGCCAGTAGCCAGGAGAGGGGGAATCAGCCCCAGCATTTT
TRBJ2-3 NA NA TRBV6-2/TRBV6-3 CASSYGQGNPDTQYF TGTGCCAGCAGTTACGGGCAGGGGAACCCAGATACGCAGTATTTT
TRBJ2-1 NA NA TRBV27 CASSLRGISYNEQFF TGTGCCAGCAGTTTAAGAGGGATCTCCTACAATGAGCAGTTCTTC
TRBJ2-2 once TRBD2 TRBV19 CASGTSGRASGELFF TGTGCCAGTGGGACTAGCGGGAGGGCCTCCGGGGAGCTGTTTTTT
TRBJ1-2 NA TRBD1 TRBV4-3 CASSQGTGPYGYTF TGCGCCAGCAGCCAGGGGACAGGGCCCTATGGCTACACCTTC
TRBJ1-4 NA TRBD1 TRBV9 CASSAGTGEKLFF TGTGCCAGCAGCGCCGGGACAGGGGAGAAACTGTTTTTT